Listed here are 29 T cell receptor beta chains from one sample, sequenced in a study of naive and memory T cell subsets. Both TRBC1 and TRBC2 were covered by a beta constant-region primer of two equimolar oligonucleotides. TCRdb analysed the UMI-ligation and nested PCR reads with MiXCR anew, one entry per CDR3 protein. The sample has 120,000 to 150,000 distinct CDR3 sequences, about 18% seen once; the top ten hold around 0.14%. Material for sequencing was naive CD4+ T cells from blood. The receptors were gathered from a human donor in good health.

This clonotype was seen only a few times. The chain uses TRBV5-1 and TRBJ2-7, with TRBD2 matching over 9 bases. CDR1 is SGHRS and CDR2 is YFSETQ in the germline V gene. The V gene end was trimmed by 1 base and the J gene end by 0 bases; junction bases not matched to a gene: 8. This CDR3 has 17 residues. The CDR3 reads CASSLTLGAGGSYEQYF. DNA of the CDR3: TGCGCCAGCAGCTTGACCCTTGGAGCGGGAGGCTCCTACGAGCAGTACTTC. The whole variable domain, filled in from reference TRBV5-1 and TRBJ2-7, reads KAGVTQTPRYLIKTRGQQVTLSCSPISGHRSVSWYQQTPGQGLQFLFEYFSETQRNKGNFPGRFSGRQFSNSRSEMNVSTLELGDSALYLCASSLTLGAGGSYEQYFGPGTRLTVT.

The V call is TRBV5-5, the J call TRBJ2-4; D uncertain. The V end lost 3 bases, the J end lost 9 bases, and 7 bases lay between the germline ends. Per germline, CDR1 SGHKS and CDR2 YYEKEE (reference sequence). CDR3 size: 11 residues. CDR3 DNA: TGTGCCAGCAGCTCCTCGTTCATTCAGTACTTC. Amino acids: CASSSSFIQYF.

The chain recombines TRBV20-1 with TRBJ1-6, with 9 bases lining up with TRBD1. Germline loops: CDR1 DFQATT, CDR2 SNEGSKA (reference sequence). Trimming at V came to 1 base and at J to 10 bases, leaving 2 bases not matched to a gene. The CDR3 has 13 residues. For the CDR3, the DNA is TGCAGTGCTAGAGGACAGGGGGGATCACCCCTCCACTTT. Protein product: CSARGQGGSPLHF.

The gene calls are TRBV12-3 or TRBV12-4 and TRBJ2-5, with a possible D match to TRBD2 (5 bases). CDR3 size: 16 residues. Between the trimmed V and J ends, which lost 7 bases and 5 bases, there was a span of 23 bases. The CDR3 spells CASNPQAAGRGETQYF. CDR3 nucleotides: TGTGCCAGCAACCCCCAGGCGGCGGGTCGCGGTGAGACCCAGTACTTC.

This clonotype was observed a few times. The gene calls are TRBV30 and TRBJ2-6; D is undetermined. There are 15 residues in the CDR3. Germline CDR1 GTSNPN, CDR2 SVGIG (reference sequence). The V and J ends lost 3 bases and 0 bases respectively, with 9 bases between them. The CDR3 is CAWSPQSSGANVLTF. In nucleotides, the CDR3 is TGTGCCTGGAGCCCACAGAGCTCTGGGGCCAACGTCCTGACTTTC.

The rearrangement uses TRBV15 and TRBJ1-1; D is ambiguous. Per germline, CDR1 LNHNV and CDR2 YYDKDF (reference sequence). The ends were cut back, 5 bases at V and 1 base at J, with 8 bases in the middle. The CDR3 has 13 residues. CDR3 nucleotide sequence: TGTGCCACCAGCTCAAGTCCGAACACTGAAGCTTTCTTT. It is translated as CATSSSPNTEAFF.

This clonotype was detected only a few times. V is TRBV20-1 and J is TRBJ2-7; 11 bases are shared with TRBD2. This CDR3 is built from 17 residues. CDR1 is DFQATT, CDR2 SNEGSKA, per germline (reference sequence). V gave up 0 bases and J gave up 3 bases; unmatched junction bases: 10. The CDR3 loop is CSARDLLAGGLYYEQYF. The DNA for the CDR3 is TGCAGTGCTAGAGATCTGCTAGCGGGAGGACTATACTACGAGCAGTACTTC.

The genes are TRBV12-3 or TRBV12-4 and TRBJ1-1, with 8 positions matching TRBD1. J lost 4 bases, V lost 5 bases, and 6 bases had no gene match. This CDR3 region has 14 residues. Here the CDR3 DNA reads TGTGCCAGCAGTCGGACAGGGCTCCCCACTGAAGCTTTCTTT. Its translation is CASSRTGLPTEAFF.

A few counts support this clonotype. The rearrangement joins TRBV7-2 to TRBJ1-6; 7 nucleotides line up with TRBD1. J lost 10 bases, V lost 5 bases, and 8 bases had no gene match. This CDR3 has 14 amino acids. Germline-derived CDR1 and CDR2 are SGHTA and FQGNSA. This chain's CDR3 is CASSVNRGYSPLHF. The CDR3 region has the DNA TGTGCCAGCAGCGTCAACAGGGGATACTCACCCCTCCACTTT.

The rearrangement links TRBV20-1 to TRBJ2-6; 7 bases line up with TRBD1. Germline CDR1 and CDR2: DFQATT and SNEGSKA (reference sequence). The junction had 10 bases not matched to a gene; V was cut back by 2 bases and J by 0 bases. This CDR3 spans 18 amino acids. CDR3 in DNA: TGCAGTGCTAGAACAAGGGACAGAGTATTCTCTGGGGCCAACGTCCTGACTTTC. It codes for CSARTRDRVFSGANVLTF.

This clonotype was recorded many times. This chain uses TRBV10-3 with TRBJ2-7; possible D gene TRBD1, 5 bases. CDR1 and CDR2 from the germline V gene are ENHRY and SYGVKD. This CDR3 comprises 15 residues. The V end lost 2 bases, the J end lost 3 bases, and 14 bases lay between the germline ends. The CDR3 spells CAISEASRRGYEQYF. Here the CDR3 DNA reads TGTGCCATCAGTGAGGCCTCTCGTAGGGGCTACGAGCAGTACTTC.

In its sample, this clonotype was seen many times. The chain couples TRBV6-6 to TRBJ2-2; 13 nucleotides agree with TRBD2. The CDR3 loop spans 19 amino acids. Germline CDR1 reads MNHNY; CDR2 reads SVGAGI (reference sequence). The V and J ends lost 6 bases and 6 bases, in that order; junction bases with no gene match: 16. The CDR3 sequence: CASRIRLAGGPLPPGELFF. As DNA, the CDR3 is TGTGCCAGCAGAATTAGACTAGCGGGAGGCCCCCTCCCCCCCGGGGAGCTGTTTTTT.

This clonotype was detected only a few times. The genes are TRBV28 and TRBJ2-7, with unresolved D. The V gene lost 4 bases and the J gene lost 5 bases, with 15 bases spanning the gap. This CDR3 has 14 residues. Germline V gene lookup returns CDR1 MDHEN and CDR2 SYDVKM. The CDR3 protein is CASSSGAPTNEQYF. CDR3 DNA: TGTGCCAGCAGTTCAGGTGCCCCTACAAACGAGCAGTACTTC.

This sequence joins TRBV15 and TRBJ2-5, with a weak D call TRBD1 (5 bases). The CDR3 spans 14 residues. The V and J ends lost 0 bases and 4 bases respectively, with 9 bases between them. In germline, CDR1 is LNHNV, CDR2 YYDKDF (reference sequence). The CDR3 spells CATSRDPGPETQYF. CDR3 nucleotides: TGTGCCACCAGCAGAGATCCAGGGCCAGAGACCCAGTACTTC.

There are a few counts of this clonotype. This chain uses TRBV7-3 with TRBJ2-2, with D uncertain. The germline CDR1 and CDR2 sequences are SGHTA and FQGTGA. Trimming cost V 2 bases and J 5 bases, with 9 bases left between them. The CDR3 covers 14 residues. CDR3 protein: CASSLLHETGELFF. Here the CDR3 DNA reads TGTGCCAGCAGCTTACTGCACGAGACCGGGGAGCTGTTTTTT.

The genes are TRBV12-3 or TRBV12-4 and TRBJ1-5; the D gene is possibly TRBD1 (6 bases). V gave up 8 bases and J gave up 6 bases, with 14 bases separating them. The CDR3 contains 13 residues. CDR3 sequence: CASRPGAVQPQHF. CDR3 sequence (DNA): TGTGCCAGCCGTCCGGGGGCAGTTCAGCCCCAGCATTTT.

This clonotype was detected only a few times. The chain employs TRBV9 and TRBJ1-1, with D uncertain. There are 15 residues in the CDR3. V lost 0 bases and J 0 bases, leaving 9 bases between the germline ends. Germline V lookup: CDR1 SGDLS, CDR2 YYNGEE. The CDR3 nucleotides are TGTGCCAGCAGCGTAGGAGGGTCAGTGAACACTGAAGCTTTCTTT. Translating it yields CASSVGGSVNTEAFF.

This clonotype was found once. This chain joins TRBV5-4 and TRBJ2-7; TRBD1 matches 9 bases. This CDR3 spans 15 amino acids. Losses at the gene ends were 4 bases for V and 2 bases for J; bases not matched to a gene: 7. CDR1 and CDR2 (germline): SGHNT, YYREEE (reference sequence). CDR3 loop: CASSIRDRVTYEQYF. In DNA, the CDR3 is TGTGCCAGCAGCATCCGGGACAGGGTAACCTACGAGCAGTACTTC.

This clonotype was counted once. This chain joins TRBV24-1 and TRBJ2-3, with 13 bases matching TRBD2. V lost 4 bases to trimming and J lost 3 bases; unmatched junction nucleotides: 6. The CDR3 extends over 17 amino acids. Germline CDR1 reads KGHDR; CDR2 reads SFDVKD. CDR3 amino acids: CATSDSGLAGKTDTQYF. DNA of the CDR3: TGTGCCACCAGTGACTCGGGACTAGCGGGAAAAACAGATACGCAGTATTTT.

The chain carries TRBV28 and TRBJ1-2; no definite D call. This CDR3 is built from 15 residues. Germline CDR1 and CDR2: MDHEN and SYDVKM. Trimming pared 5 bases from V and 0 bases from J, leaving 13 bases between. For the CDR3, the DNA is TGTGCCAGCAGTCCCCCCGGCGGATCTAACTATGGCTACACCTTC. Amino acids: CASSPPGGSNYGYTF.

A few counts support this clonotype. V usage is TRBV2 and J usage is TRBJ2-3, with D possibly TRBD1 on 6 matching bases. V lost 7 bases and J 1 base, leaving 9 bases between the germline ends. CDR1 is SNHLY and CDR2 is FYNNEI in the germline V gene. The CDR3 extends over 13 amino acids. Here the CDR3 reads CASTNRGTDTQYF. DNA for the CDR3: TGTGCCAGCACGAACAGGGGCACAGATACGCAGTATTTT.

This clonotype has more than one count but fewer than ten. Germline is not matched at one junction end, which may reflect a read error. The chain is built from TRBV6-6 and TRBJ2-3; D not resolved. The CDR3 length is 13 residues. Germline V lookup: CDR1 MNHNY, CDR2 SVGAGI (reference sequence). Written as DNA, the CDR3 is TGTGCCAGCAGTTACCACCAGGCAGACACGCAGTATTTT. This translates into CASSYHQADTQYF.

The chain employs TRBV12-3 or TRBV12-4 and TRBJ2-7; 13 bases align to TRBD2. This CDR3 comprises 17 residues. The junction had 7 bases not matched to a gene; V was cut back by 5 bases and J by 0 bases. The CDR3 reads CASSPPRTSGSSYEQYF. Written as DNA, the CDR3 is TGTGCCAGCAGTCCACCCCGGACTAGCGGGAGCTCCTACGAGCAGTACTTC.

The J gene is TRBJ2-3, the V gene TRBV7-9, with 7 bases aligning to TRBD2. Unmatched junction bases numbered 8, after V lost 1 base and J lost 4 bases. The CDR3 contains 16 residues. Germline loops: CDR1 SEHNR, CDR2 FQNEAQ (reference sequence). The CDR3 DNA reads as TGTGCCAGCAGCTTAGGAGCGGGGCATGAGGCAGATACGCAGTATTTT. This gives the protein CASSLGAGHEADTQYF.

The V call is TRBV6-2 or TRBV6-3, the J call TRBJ2-2; D gene unclear. Germline-derived CDR1 and CDR2 are MNHEY and SVGEGT. Trimming removed 0 bases at V and 6 bases at J, with 11 bases between. This CDR3 is 15 amino acids long. The CDR3 loop is CASSYSFLDPGELFF. CDR3 DNA sequence: TGTGCCAGCAGTTACTCTTTCCTCGATCCCGGGGAGCTGTTTTTT.

The sample holds many counts of this clonotype. The chain links TRBV7-6 to TRBJ2-7; D remains ambiguous. The CDR3 contains 15 residues. Germline CDR1 reads SGHVS; CDR2 reads FNYEAQ. Trimming pared 5 bases from V and 6 bases from J, leaving 20 bases between. DNA for the CDR3: TGTGCCAGCAGCCCCCCCCCTAGGTCCTCCGTCGAGCAGTACTTC. This codes for CASSPPPRSSVEQYF.

The CDR3 is CASSYSGAGGLEAFF. CDR3 nucleotide sequence: TGTGCCAGCAGTTACTCAGGGGCAGGGGGCCTTGAAGCTTTCTTT. J is TRBJ1-1 and V is TRBV6-5; 8 nucleotides match TRBD1. The CDR3 is made up of 15 amino acids. J was trimmed by 7 bases and V by 0 bases; bases with no gene match: 7. Germline CDR1 reads MNHEY; CDR2 reads SVGAGI.

This clonotype was seen a few times. V gene TRBV13 combines with J gene TRBJ1-5; perhaps TRBD1 as D (6 bases). The germline CDR1 and CDR2 sequences are PRHDT and FYEKMQ (reference sequence). The CDR3 length is 14 residues. V lost 0 bases and J 7 bases, leaving 10 bases between the germline ends. CDR3 in DNA: TGTGCCAGCAGCTTAGGTCGGCAGGGGCAGCCCCAGCATTTT. Its translation: CASSLGRQGQPQHF.

This clonotype appeared many times. V gene TRBV9 combines with J gene TRBJ2-3; the D is unclear. The CDR3 totals 17 residues. The germline CDR1 and CDR2 sequences are SGDLS and YYNGEE. V dropped 3 bases and J dropped 0 bases, with 17 bases sitting between them. The DNA for the CDR3 is TGTGCCAGCAGCGCCATACTTGAAGCCTCTAGCACAGATACGCAGTATTTT. Protein sequence: CASSAILEASSTDTQYF.